This T cell receptor beta chain was identified in a study of T cell responses to AZD1222 COVID-19 vaccine. Sequencing was performed with immunoSEQ multiplex PCR; in TCRdb, only in-frame clones are kept and a portion is missing. The sample carries more than 60,000 clones, approximately 84% recorded once. Findings of the study overall: Donors in the cohort were predominantly white British and more often female, and clonal diversity was possibly underestimated.

Germline V gene lookup returns CDR1 SNHLY and CDR2 FYNNEI. This CDR3 comprises 13 residues. V trimming: 5 bases; J trimming: 7 bases; junction bases outside the gene matches: 1. A remark on this clone: Its antigen is unknown.

The gene calls are TRBV2 and TRBJ2-2; 10 bases match TRBD1. Sequencing was performed on peripheral blood, taken on day 0 of AZD1222 vaccination. This TCR was recovered from an adult in good health. The CDR3 reads CASSWDRGGELFF. As DNA, the CDR3 is TGTGCCAGCAGTTGGGACAGGGGCGGGGAGCTGTTTTTT.